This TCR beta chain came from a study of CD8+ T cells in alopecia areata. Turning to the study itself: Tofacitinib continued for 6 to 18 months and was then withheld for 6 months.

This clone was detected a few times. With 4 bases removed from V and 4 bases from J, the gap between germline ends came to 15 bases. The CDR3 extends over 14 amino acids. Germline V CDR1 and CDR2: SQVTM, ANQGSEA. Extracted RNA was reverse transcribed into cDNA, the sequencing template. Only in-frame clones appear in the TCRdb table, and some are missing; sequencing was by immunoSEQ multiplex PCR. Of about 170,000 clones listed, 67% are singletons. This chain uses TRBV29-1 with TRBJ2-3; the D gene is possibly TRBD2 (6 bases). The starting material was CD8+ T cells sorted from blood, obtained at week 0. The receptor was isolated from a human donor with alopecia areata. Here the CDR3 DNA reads TGCAGCGTTGGGTGGCGGGGAGAGGCAGATACGCAGTATTTT. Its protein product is CSVGWRGEADTQYF.